Shown below are 10 T cell receptor beta chains from a single sample sequenced in a study of beta chain features in type 1 diabetes. Their cognate antigens are unknown. Expressed TCRB transcripts were sequenced, since all the RNA that had been isolated was reverse transcribed. Repertoires were generated with immunoSEQ multiplex PCR, while TCRdb's copy carries only in-frame clones and drops some. Seen here are about 740,000 clones, roughly an eighth observed once, and the top ten hold less than 0.025%. General study results and limits: For Type 1 diabetes patients, all four CD4+ subsets carried TCRB CDR3s that were moderately but significantly shorter.

Sequencing input: naive CD4+ T cells from blood. Source of these receptors: a man in his late teens or twenties with type 1 diabetes.

The chain employs TRBV28 and TRBJ2-1, with 8 bases identical to TRBD1. The CDR3 sequence is 16 residues long. Trimming at V came to 1 base and at J to 7 bases, leaving 9 bases not matched to a gene. Germline V CDR1 and CDR2: MDHEN, SYDVKM. The CDR3 DNA follows: TGTGCCAGCAGTTTATTTGGACAGGGTGTATTGAATGAGCAGTTCTTC. Amino acid sequence: CASSLFGQGVLNEQFF. The full variable domain, completed using reference TRBV28 and TRBJ2-1, is DVKVTQSSRYLVKRTGEKVFLECVQDMDHENMFWYRQDPGLGLRLIYFSYDVKMKEKGDIPEGYSVSREKKERFSLILESASTNQTSMYLCASSLFGQGVLNEQFFGPGTRLTVL.

This clone was seen a handful of times. The chain is built from TRBV7-3 and TRBJ2-1, with TRBD2 identical over 12 bases. Trimming removed 5 bases from V and 4 bases from J; junction bases left unmatched: 12. In germline, CDR1 is SGHTA, CDR2 FQGTGA. The CDR3 runs to 18 residues. The CDR3 DNA reads TGTGCCAGCAGCCACCGACTAGCGGGGGCCGGAAAGTACAATGAGCAGTTCTTC. This translates into CASSHRLAGAGKYNEQFF.

In the case of this clone: The sample has other DNA sequences that encode this CDR3 too. The genes are TRBV9 and TRBJ2-5, with D perhaps TRBD1 (5 bases). The CDR3 is 13 amino acids. Germline V gene data show CDR1 as SGDLS and CDR2 as YYNGEE. The germline V and J ends were trimmed by 1 base and 5 bases, with 9 bases remaining between them. CDR3 coding DNA: TGTGCCAGCAGCGTAACAGGTCTGGAGACCCAGTACTTC. Protein sequence: CASSVTGLETQYF.

This clone came up a few times. The chain joins TRBV21-1 to TRBJ2-7; no DNA check was done on the table's D call, TRBD1. TRBV21-1 is noted as a pseudogene. CDR3 length: 15 amino acids. In DNA form, the CDR3 reads TGTGCCAGCAGCAAAGTGGCAGGGGGCTTCCACGAGCAGTACTTC. As protein: CASSKVAGGFHEQYF.

This clone has a handful of counts. The chain is built from TRBV7-2 and TRBJ1-3, with D unclear. Trimming cost V 3 bases and J 0 bases, with 6 bases left between them. The CDR3 length is 14 residues. Germline CDR1 reads SGHTA; CDR2 reads FQGNSA. For the CDR3, the DNA is TGTGCCAGCAGCTTCGGTGTCTCTGGAAACACCATATATTTT. This codes for CASSFGVSGNTIYF.

This clone occurred a few times. The rearrangement uses TRBV11-2 and TRBJ2-7; D remains ambiguous. Deletions cut 1 base from V and 2 bases from J, with 6 bases between. Per germline, CDR1 SGHAT and CDR2 FQNNGV. The CDR3 contains 13 residues. CDR3 nucleotide sequence: TGTGCCAGCAGCTTAGTTCAGGCCTACGAGCAGTACTTC. Its translation is CASSLVQAYEQYF.

This chain links TRBV29-1 with TRBJ1-4; TRBD1 matches 9 bases. The germline V gene encodes CDR1 SQVTM and CDR2 ANQGSEA. The V gene end was trimmed by 7 bases and the J gene end by 6 bases; junction bases not matched to a gene: 3. The CDR3 length is 12 residues. The CDR3 DNA follows: TGCAGCGCGGGACAGGGCGATGAAAAACTGTTTTTT. This encodes CSAGQGDEKLFF.

This clone was recorded a few times. The chain has TRBV5-1 and TRBJ2-3; no clear D gene. The V gene's germline CDR1 is SGHRS and CDR2 YFSETQ. Between the trimmed V and J ends, which lost 5 bases and 5 bases, there was a span of 6 bases. The length of the CDR3 is 11 residues. DNA of the CDR3: TGCGCCAGCAGATCTGGAGATACGCAGTATTTT. Its protein is CASRSGDTQYF. The full variable domain, its missing parts supplied by reference TRBV5-1 and TRBJ2-3, is KAGVTQTPRYLIKTRGQQVTLSCSPISGHRSVSWYQQTPGQGLQFLFEYFSETQRNKGNFPGRFSGRQFSNSRSEMNVSTLELGDSALYLCASRSGDTQYFGPGTRLTVL.

The table lists this clone with a few counts. This chain's CDR3 is CASSWDRGLHKDSYEQYF. The CDR3 DNA sequence: TGCGCCAGCAGTTGGGACAGGGGGCTACATAAGGACTCCTACGAGCAGTACTTC. The chain joins TRBV4-1 to TRBJ2-7; 12 bases agree with TRBD1. This CDR3 is built from 18 residues. CDR1 MGHRA and CDR2 YSYEKL come from the germline V gene. The V segment lost 6 bases and the J segment 0 bases; nucleotides outside the gene matches: 12.

V is TRBV2 and J is TRBJ2-1, with D tentatively TRBD1 (6 bases). The CDR3 is 12 residues long. Trimming left V 6 bases short and J 9 bases short, with 12 bases between. Germline V CDR1 and CDR2: SNHLY, FYNNEI. CDR3 sequence reads: CASRPQGSEQFF. CDR3 DNA: TGTGCCAGCAGGCCACAGGGAAGTGAGCAGTTCTTC.